Sequencing of this T cell receptor beta chain was carried out in a study of blood T cell repertoires in COVID-19. Study at large: The analysed material was cDNA or gDNA that came from T cells, B-cell-depleted T cells, or PBMCs.

This clone has a single count. CDR1 and CDR2 (germline): SGHAT, FQNNGV. There are 15 residues in the CDR3. Trimming took 1 base from V and 0 from J, leaving 7 bases between them. Per the original data handling: Amplification of reference gene primers provided the estimated nucleated cell counts. Method: immunoSEQ multiplex PCR; TCRdb's copy keeps in-frame clones and lacks some. The V and J calls and the clone size are those of that table, but D and trimming were determined from the DNA. The sample yields 150,000 to 200,000 clones, approximately 91% seen once. V and J are TRBV11-2 and TRBJ1-3; D is unresolved. The TCR originated in a man between 18 and 29 years old with acute or convalescent COVID-19. The sequenced sample was peripheral blood. CDR3 sequence (DNA): TGTGCCAGCAGCTTAGGTGGCCTCTCTGGAAACACCATATATTTT. Its protein product is CASSLGGLSGNTIYF. The complete variable domain, with remaining parts taken from reference TRBV11-2 and TRBJ1-3, reads EAGVAQSPRYKIIEKRQSVAFWCNPISGHATLYWYQQILGQGPKLLIQFQNNGVVDDSQLPKDRFSAERLKGVDSTLKIQPAKLEDSAVYLCASSLGGLSGNTIYFGEGSWLTVV.